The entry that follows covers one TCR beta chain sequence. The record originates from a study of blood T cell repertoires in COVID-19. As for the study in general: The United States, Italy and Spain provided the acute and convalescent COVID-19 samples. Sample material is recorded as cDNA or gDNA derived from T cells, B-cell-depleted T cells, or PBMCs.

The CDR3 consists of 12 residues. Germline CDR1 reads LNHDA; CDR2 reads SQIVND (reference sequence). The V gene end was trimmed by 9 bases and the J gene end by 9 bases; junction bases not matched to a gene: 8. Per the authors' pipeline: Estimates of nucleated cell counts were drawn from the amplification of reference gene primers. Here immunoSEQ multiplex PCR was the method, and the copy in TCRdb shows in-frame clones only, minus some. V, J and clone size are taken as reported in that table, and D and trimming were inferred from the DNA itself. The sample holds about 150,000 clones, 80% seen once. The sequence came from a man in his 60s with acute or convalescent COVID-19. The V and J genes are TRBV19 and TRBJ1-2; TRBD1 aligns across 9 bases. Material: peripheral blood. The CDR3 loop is CASYPGQGRYTF. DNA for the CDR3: TGTGCCAGCTACCCCGGACAGGGGCGCTACACCTTC.